These 11 T cell receptor beta chains originate from one sample sequenced in a study of blood T cell repertoires in COVID-19. The protocol was immunoSEQ multiplex PCR, while the TCRdb copy is restricted to in-frame clones and leaves out a portion. The sample lists about 160,000 clones; about nine tenths were seen once. Material: peripheral blood. The receptors here all came from a man in his sixties with active or convalescent COVID-19.

The rearrangement links TRBV11-2 to TRBJ2-3; 9 bases map to TRBD2. This CDR3 region has 16 residues. Looked up from germline, CDR1 is SGHAT and CDR2 is FQNNGV. The V and J ends lost 2 bases and 6 bases, in that order; junction bases with no gene match: 9. CDR3 sequence (DNA): TGTGCCAGCAGCTTATTAGCGGGAGAAAGTGGGGATACGCAGTATTTT. Its protein is CASSLLAGESGDTQYF.

There are a few counts of this clone. The V call is TRBV7-2, the J call TRBJ2-3; tentatively, D is TRBD2 (6 bases). The CDR3 is made up of 15 amino acids. Germline V gene sequence: CDR1 SGHTA, CDR2 FQGNSA. V was shortened by 5 bases and J by 3 bases, with 15 bases between the two germline ends. CDR3 DNA: TGTGCCAGCAGCGAAATGTTGCGGGGAACAGATACGCAGTATTTT. Translation: CASSEMLRGTDTQYF.

The J gene is TRBJ2-1, the V gene TRBV7-9; D gene ambiguous. Trimming cost V 1 base and J 2 bases, with 15 bases left between them. Germline CDR1 is SEHNR and CDR2 is FQNEAQ (reference sequence). CDR3 length equals 17 residues. CDR3 in DNA: TGTGCCAGCAGCTTAGGGCTATCGACAAAACCCTACAATGAGCAGTTCTTC. Encoded protein: CASSLGLSTKPYNEQFF.

V gene TRBV3-1 (or the pseudogene TRBV3-2) combines with J gene TRBJ2-1; D is possibly TRBD2 (5 bases). The CDR3 has 16 residues. V was cut by 0 bases and J by 5 bases, with 14 bases left in between. From germline, CDR1 is LGHDT and CDR2 YNNKEL (reference sequence). The CDR3 DNA sequence: TGTGCCAGCAGCCAAGACTGGCTAGCTTCTAACAATGAGCAGTTCTTC. Protein: CASSQDWLASNNEQFF.

CDR3 coding DNA: TGTGCCAGCAGCCAAGATATGCAGGGTTTCAACGAGCAGTACTTC. It codes for CASSQDMQGFNEQYF. V and J are TRBV3-1 (or the pseudogene TRBV3-2) and TRBJ2-7; a weak D match, TRBD1 (5 bases). This CDR3 comprises 15 residues. Trimming cost V 0 bases and J 5 bases, with 14 bases left between them. Germline V gene sequence: CDR1 LGHDT, CDR2 YNNKEL (reference sequence).

The J gene is TRBJ2-5, the V gene TRBV10-1; D may be TRBD2 (7 bases). This CDR3 has 14 amino acids. Looked up from germline, CDR1 is WNHNN and CDR2 is SYGVQD (reference sequence). V was cut by 0 bases and J by 5 bases, with 10 bases left in between. The CDR3 DNA sequence: TGCGCCAGCAGTGAGTCGGGGGGGGCGGAGACCCAGTACTTC. Translated, it gives CASSESGGAETQYF.

In this sample, this clone turned up a few times. The chain is built from TRBV3-1 (or the pseudogene TRBV3-2) and TRBJ2-1, with TRBD1 as a possible D gene (5 bases). Trimming took 0 bases from V and 8 from J, leaving 11 bases between them. This CDR3 is built from 14 residues. In germline, CDR1 is LGHDT, CDR2 YNNKEL (reference sequence). DNA of the CDR3: TGTGCCAGCAGCCAAGACCACCAGGGCGATGAGCAGTTCTTC. Translating gives CASSQDHQGDEQFF.

V and J are TRBV6-5 and TRBJ1-3; D may be TRBD1 (6 bases). Germline loops: CDR1 MNHEY, CDR2 SVGAGI. V lost 3 bases to trimming and J lost 0 bases, with 9 bases between them. This CDR3 comprises 15 residues. CDR3 protein: CASSYYRDSGNTIYF. The CDR3 coding sequence is TGTGCCAGCAGTTATTACAGGGACTCTGGAAACACCATATATTTT.

The chain is built from TRBV7-8 and TRBJ1-5, with 7 positions matching TRBD1. The germline V gene encodes CDR1 SGHVS and CDR2 FQNEAQ. The CDR3 has 13 amino acids. The trim removed 6 bases at V and 7 bases at J, leaving 6 bases unmatched. CDR3 nucleotide sequence: TGTGCCAGCAGTACACAGGGGCCACAGCCCCAGCATTTT. It is translated as CASSTQGPQPQHF.

This chain connects TRBV11-2 to TRBJ2-7, with D possibly matching TRBD2 (6 bases). Per germline, CDR1 SGHAT and CDR2 FQNNGV. This CDR3 has 14 amino acids. The V and J ends lost 5 bases and 4 bases respectively, with 15 bases between them. The CDR3 nucleotides are TGTGCCAGCAGCCGGCAGGAGGGAAGGTACGAGCAGTACTTC. Translation: CASSRQEGRYEQYF.

The chain combines TRBV11-2 with TRBJ2-3; 12 positions agree with TRBD2. The CDR3 extends over 16 amino acids. V trimming: 4 bases; J trimming: 6 bases; junction bases outside the gene matches: 8. Germline V gene sequence: CDR1 SGHAT, CDR2 FQNNGV. For the CDR3, the DNA is TGTGCCAGCAGCTGGACGACTAGCGGGAGTAGGGATACGCAGTATTTT. Amino acid sequence: CASSWTTSGSRDTQYF.